This record looks at one T cell receptor (beta chain) sequence and its context. The data were taken from a study of blood T cell repertoires in COVID-19. At the level of the study: Collection of acute and convalescent COVID-19 samples took place in the United States, Italy and Spain. PBMCs, B-cell-depleted T cells, or T cells were the source of the cDNA or gDNA that made up the material.

Trimming left V 0 bases short and J 4 bases short, with 15 bases between. CDR1 is SGDLS and CDR2 is YYNGEE in the germline V gene. The CDR3 sequence is 16 residues long. Per the original data handling: Reference gene primer amplification in the assay estimated nucleated cell counts. Clones were sequenced by immunoSEQ multiplex PCR, and TCRdb holds only the in-frame ones, with some missing. V, J and clone size derive from that table, while D and trimming were established from the DNA sequence. The data show about 250,000 clones, around four fifths seen once. The material sequenced was peripheral blood. This receptor was obtained from a man older than 75 with acute or convalescent COVID-19. The rearrangement joins TRBV9 to TRBJ2-3, with D possibly TRBD1 on 6 matching bases. CDR3 region: CASSVGLDRASDTQYF. CDR3 nucleotide sequence: TGTGCCAGCAGCGTAGGCCTGGACAGAGCATCAGATACGCAGTATTTT.